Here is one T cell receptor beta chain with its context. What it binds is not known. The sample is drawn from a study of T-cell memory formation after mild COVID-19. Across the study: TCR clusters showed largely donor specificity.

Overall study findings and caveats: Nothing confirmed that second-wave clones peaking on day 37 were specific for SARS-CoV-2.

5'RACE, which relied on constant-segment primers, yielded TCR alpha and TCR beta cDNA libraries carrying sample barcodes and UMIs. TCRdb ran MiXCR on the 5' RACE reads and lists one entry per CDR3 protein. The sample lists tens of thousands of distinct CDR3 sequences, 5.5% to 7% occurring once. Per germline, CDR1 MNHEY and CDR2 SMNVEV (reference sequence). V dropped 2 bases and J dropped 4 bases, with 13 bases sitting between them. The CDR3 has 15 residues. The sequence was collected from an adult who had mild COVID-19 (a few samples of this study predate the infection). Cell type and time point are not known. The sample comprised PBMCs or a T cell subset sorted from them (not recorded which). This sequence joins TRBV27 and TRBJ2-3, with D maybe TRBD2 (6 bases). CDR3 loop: CASSLGGGSPDTQYF. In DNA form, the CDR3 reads TGTGCCAGCAGTTTAGGGGGAGGCAGCCCAGATACGCAGTATTTT.